This T cell receptor (beta chain) was sequenced for a study of cytomegalovirus exposure and HLA in healthy donors. Use of 60 Vbeta and 13 Jbeta primers characterized the PCR. Sequenced by immunoSEQ multiplex PCR; TCRdb stores in-frame clones only, minus some. The data contain about 80,000 clones, around 80% of them singletons. On this clone: The antigen is not known.

Study-level findings and limits: Presence/absence analyses treated sequencing depth as roughly uniform across donors. In a later analysis, a genetic analysis reported fewer productive-TCR N-insertions in an Asian-associated ancestry cluster than the cohort average.

Nominally healthy donors were sampled, though unrecorded immune exposures were likely. Germline values: CDR1 SGHTS, CDR2 YDEGEE. Trimming took 4 bases from V and 2 from J, leaving 13 bases between them. CDR3 size: 15 residues. Input material: PBMCs. This TCR came from a man in his fifties or sixties in good health and CMV-seropositive. The chain combines TRBV5-8 with TRBJ2-1, with D tentatively TRBD2 (6 bases). The CDR3 bases are TGTGCCAGCAGCCGCGGGACTGGGACCTACAATGAGCAGTTCTTC. This codes for CASSRGTGTYNEQFF. Using reference TRBV5-8 and TRBJ2-1 for the parts outside the CDR3, the full variable domain is EAGVTQSPTHLIKTRGQQATLRCSPISGHTSVYWYQQALGLGLQFLLWYDEGEERNRGNFPPRFSGRQFPNYSSELNVNALELEDSALYLCASSRGTGTYNEQFFGPGTRLTVL.